The source of this TCR beta chain is a study of shared clonotypes between healthy human individuals. The J segment lost 8 bases and the V segment lost 2 bases, leaving 8 bases of the junction unmatched. The CDR3 extends over 15 amino acids. Germline V CDR1 and CDR2: MGHDK, SYGVNS. It was into CD45RA+ naive and CD45RA-negative memory subsets that the CD4+ cells were split. This was a deep-level run. It was about 210 ng DNA, 25,000 to 35,000 T cell genomes, that sorted-subset replicate PCRs used. The protocol was immunoSEQ multiplex PCR, while the TCRdb copy is restricted to in-frame clones and leaves out a portion. The table has about 2 million clones, 85% to 95% seen once.

Material for sequencing was naive CD4+ T cells sorted from blood. Subset noted: CD45RA+ positively selected. This clonotype was obtained from a man in his late teens or twenties in good health. The rearrangement uses TRBV25-1 and TRBJ1-3; 8 bases agree with TRBD1. The CDR3 DNA is TGTGCCAGCAGTGAAACGACAGGGGCGGTGGACACCATATATTTT. It is translated as CASSETTGAVDTIYF.